The sequence of this T cell receptor beta chain was determined in a study of graft-versus-host responses after intestinal transplantation. Across the study: All recipients were transplanted with multivisceral, liver-intestinal, or isolated intestinal grafts. Every one of the recipients received anti-thymocyte globulin induction and afterwards took tacrolimus and steroids for around 3 years.

The repertoire was sequenced with immunoSEQ multiplex PCR; TCRdb's copy has only in-frame clones and lacks some. The sample has about 90,000 clones, roughly 92% seen once. With respect to this clone: Antigen unknown.

The J segment lost 8 bases and the V segment lost 3 bases, leaving 9 bases of the junction unmatched. The CDR3 extends over 14 amino acids. Germline CDR1 is GTSNPN and CDR2 is SVGIG (reference sequence). The study, taken as a whole, reports: Recipient marrow held GvH clones, some first seen in ileum or blood. GvH clone levels peaked in circulation, and this peak was associated with early post-transplant HvG declines.

The TCR was taken from a human donor who received an intestinal transplant. The rearrangement links TRBV30 to TRBJ1-4, with 7 bases fitting TRBD1. Material: unstimulated CD4+ T cells sorted from spleen or lymph node cells, obtained before intestinal transplant. CDR3 bases: TGTGCCTGGAGACGACAGGGTCGCGTCGAAAAACTGTTTTTT. This codes for CAWRRQGRVEKLFF.